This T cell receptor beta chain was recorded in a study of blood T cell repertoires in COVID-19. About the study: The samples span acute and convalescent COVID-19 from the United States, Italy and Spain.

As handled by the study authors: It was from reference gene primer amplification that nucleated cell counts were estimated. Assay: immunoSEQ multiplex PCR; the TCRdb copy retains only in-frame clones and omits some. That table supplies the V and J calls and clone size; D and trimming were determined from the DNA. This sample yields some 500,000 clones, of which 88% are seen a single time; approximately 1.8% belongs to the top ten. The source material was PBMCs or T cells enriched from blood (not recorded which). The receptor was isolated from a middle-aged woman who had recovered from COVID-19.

Here the CDR3 DNA reads TGTGCCAGCAGCCAGGGGGGCGAGCAGTACTTC. Amino acids: CASSQGGEQYF. J is TRBJ2-7 and V is TRBV7-9, with TRBD1 as a possible D gene (7 bases). The length of the CDR3 is 11 residues. V lost 5 bases and J lost 6, with 8 bases in between. Germline V CDR1 and CDR2: SEHNR, FQNEAQ (reference sequence).